This T cell receptor (beta chain) was recovered during a study of T-cell reconstitution after alpha-beta-depleted transplantation in children. For TCRbeta, the library was prepared with unique molecular identifiers. TCRdb re-called the PCR reads through MiXCR, storing one row per CDR3 protein. This table has about 830,000 distinct CDR3 sequences, 16% appearing once. General study points: Surviving thymic progenitors and recipient T cells were the source of high TCRbeta diversity at day 60 in some patients. T-cell counts and diversity at one year post-transplant came mainly from newly produced T cells. Where alpha-beta T cells came from about two months after transplant was reportedly several hundred expanded graft clones.

In its sample, this clonotype was seen a few times. Its antigen is not known. V dropped 4 bases and J dropped 5 bases, with 14 bases sitting between them. The CDR3 covers 14 residues. CDR1 and CDR2 (germline): SQVTM, ANQGSEA. This TCR was sampled from a male patient younger than 18 who had a stem cell transplant for acute lymphoblastic leukemia, so the T cells may come from the graft donor. Sequenced here: PBMCs, mostly from graft donor cells, sampled 360 days after TCRalphabeta/CD19-depleted stem cell transplant. This chain uses TRBV29-1 with TRBJ1-4; D gene uncertain. The CDR3 DNA reads as TGCAGCGTTGGAAATCTTTTAGGCAATGAAAAACTGTTTTTT. Translating it yields CSVGNLLGNEKLFF.